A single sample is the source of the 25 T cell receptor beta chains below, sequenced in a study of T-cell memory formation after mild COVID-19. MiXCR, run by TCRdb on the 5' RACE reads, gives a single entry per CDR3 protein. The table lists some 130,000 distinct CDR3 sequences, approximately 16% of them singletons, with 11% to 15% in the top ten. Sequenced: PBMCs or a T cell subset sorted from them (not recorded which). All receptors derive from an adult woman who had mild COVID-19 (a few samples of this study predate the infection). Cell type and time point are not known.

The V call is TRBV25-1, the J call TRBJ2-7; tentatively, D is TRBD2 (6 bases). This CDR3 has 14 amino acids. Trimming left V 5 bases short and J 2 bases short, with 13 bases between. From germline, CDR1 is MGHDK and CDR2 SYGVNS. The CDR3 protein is CASSLARGTYEQYF. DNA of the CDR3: TGTGCCAGCAGTTTAGCCCGGGGGACCTACGAGCAGTACTTC.

CDR3 sequence: CSAPSNQPQHF. In DNA, the CDR3 is TGCAGTGCCCCGAGCAATCAGCCCCAGCATTTT. The chain recombines TRBV20-1 with TRBJ1-5; D gene unclear. V dropped 6 bases and J dropped 1 base, with 4 bases sitting between them. The CDR3 is 11 residues long. Germline CDR1 reads DFQATT; CDR2 reads SNEGSKA (reference sequence).

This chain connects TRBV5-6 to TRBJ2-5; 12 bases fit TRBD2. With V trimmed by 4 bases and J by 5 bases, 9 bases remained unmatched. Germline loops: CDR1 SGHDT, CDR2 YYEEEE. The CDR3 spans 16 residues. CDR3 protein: CASSLRLAGDWETQYF. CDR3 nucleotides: TGTGCCAGCAGCCTACGACTAGCGGGGGACTGGGAGACCCAGTACTTC.

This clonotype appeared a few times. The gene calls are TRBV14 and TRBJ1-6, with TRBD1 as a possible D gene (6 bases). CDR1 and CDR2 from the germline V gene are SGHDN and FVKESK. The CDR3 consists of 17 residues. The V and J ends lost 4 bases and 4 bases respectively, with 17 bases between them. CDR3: CASSPRGGAWYNSPLHF. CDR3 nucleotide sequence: TGTGCCAGCAGCCCCCGGGGGGGGGCCTGGTATAATTCACCCCTCCACTTT.

CDR3 protein: CASSLEGDKVDVAFF. The CDR3 nucleotides are TGTGCCAGCAGCTTGGAGGGTGACAAGGTGGACGTAGCTTTCTTT. The chain recombines TRBV5-8 with TRBJ1-1; D call uncertain. CDR3 size: 15 residues. V lost 0 bases and J 10 bases, leaving 19 bases between the germline ends. The germline gives CDR1 SGHTS, CDR2 YDEGEE.

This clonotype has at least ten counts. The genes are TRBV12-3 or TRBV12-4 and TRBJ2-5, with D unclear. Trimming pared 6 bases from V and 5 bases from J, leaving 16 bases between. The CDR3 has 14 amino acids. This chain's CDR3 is CASSPLRMGETQYF. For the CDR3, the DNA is TGTGCCAGCAGCCCCCTGAGGATGGGGGAGACCCAGTACTTC.

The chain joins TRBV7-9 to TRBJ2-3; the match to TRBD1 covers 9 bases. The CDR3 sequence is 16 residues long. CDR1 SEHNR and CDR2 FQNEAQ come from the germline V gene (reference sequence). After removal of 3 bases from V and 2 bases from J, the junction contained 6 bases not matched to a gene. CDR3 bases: TGTGCCAGCAGCTTGAAACAGGGGGCGAACACAGATACGCAGTATTTT. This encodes CASSLKQGANTDTQYF.

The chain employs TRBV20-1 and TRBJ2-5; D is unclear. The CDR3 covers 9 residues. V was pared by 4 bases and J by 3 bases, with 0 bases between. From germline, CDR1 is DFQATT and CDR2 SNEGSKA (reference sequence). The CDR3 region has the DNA TGCAGTGCTAAAGAGACCCAGTACTTC. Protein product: CSAKETQYF.

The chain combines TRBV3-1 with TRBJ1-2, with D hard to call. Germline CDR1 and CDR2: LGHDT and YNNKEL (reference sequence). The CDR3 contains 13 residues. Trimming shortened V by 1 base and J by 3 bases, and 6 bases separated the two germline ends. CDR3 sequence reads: CASSQAQYYGYTF. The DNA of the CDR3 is TGTGCCAGCAGCCAAGCTCAGTACTATGGCTACACCTTC.

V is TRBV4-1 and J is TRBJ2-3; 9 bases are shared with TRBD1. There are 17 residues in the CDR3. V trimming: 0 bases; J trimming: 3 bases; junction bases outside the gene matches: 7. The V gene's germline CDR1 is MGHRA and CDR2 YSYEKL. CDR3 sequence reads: CASSQEFTGQGTDTQYF. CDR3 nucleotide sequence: TGCGCCAGCAGCCAAGAGTTTACAGGACAGGGGACAGATACGCAGTATTTT.

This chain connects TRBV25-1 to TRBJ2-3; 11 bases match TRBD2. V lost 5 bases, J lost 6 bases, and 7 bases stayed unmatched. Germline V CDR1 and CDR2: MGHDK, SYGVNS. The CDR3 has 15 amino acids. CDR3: CASSQLAGAMDTQYF. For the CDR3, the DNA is TGTGCCAGCAGTCAACTAGCGGGGGCAATGGATACGCAGTATTTT.

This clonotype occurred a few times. In DNA form, the CDR3 reads TGTGCCAGCAGCTTAGCCGGTCCCGGGACAGGGACTAATGAGCAGTTCTTC. Amino acids: CASSLAGPGTGTNEQFF. The chain couples TRBV7-6 to TRBJ2-1, with 9 nucleotides matching TRBD1. The CDR3 extends over 17 amino acids. Per the germline V gene, CDR1 is SGHVS and CDR2 is FNYEAQ. J was trimmed by 7 bases and V by 0 bases; bases with no gene match: 10.

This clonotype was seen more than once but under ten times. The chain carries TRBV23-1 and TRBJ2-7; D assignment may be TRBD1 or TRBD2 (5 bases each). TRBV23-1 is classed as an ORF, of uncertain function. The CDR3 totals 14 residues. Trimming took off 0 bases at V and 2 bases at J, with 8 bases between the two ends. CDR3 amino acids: CASSQSRGPYEQYF. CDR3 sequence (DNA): TGCGCCAGCAGTCAATCCCGGGGCCCCTACGAGCAGTACTTC.

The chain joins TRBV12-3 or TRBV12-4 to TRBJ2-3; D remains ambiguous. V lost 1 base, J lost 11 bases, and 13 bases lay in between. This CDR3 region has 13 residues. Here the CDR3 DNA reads TGTGCCAGCAGTTTAGTGGTCGGCTCCGGGCAGTATTTT. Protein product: CASSLVVGSGQYF.

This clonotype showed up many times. CDR3 loop: CASSLAGTADYEQYF. CDR3 sequence (DNA): TGCGCCAGCAGCTTGGCTGGGACAGCAGACTACGAGCAGTACTTC. V gene TRBV5-1 combines with J gene TRBJ2-7; 7 bases line up with TRBD1. Germline V gene lookup returns CDR1 SGHRS and CDR2 YFSETQ. V trimming: 0 bases; J trimming: 3 bases; junction bases outside the gene matches: 6. The CDR3 length is 15 residues.

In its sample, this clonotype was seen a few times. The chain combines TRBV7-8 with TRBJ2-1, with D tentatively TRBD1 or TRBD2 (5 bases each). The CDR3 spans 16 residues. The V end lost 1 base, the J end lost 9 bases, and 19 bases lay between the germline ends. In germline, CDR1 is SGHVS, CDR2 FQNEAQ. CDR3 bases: TGTGCCAGCAGCTTAGAAGTAGGTGGGACGCAGGGTGAGCAGTTCTTC. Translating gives CASSLEVGGTQGEQFF.

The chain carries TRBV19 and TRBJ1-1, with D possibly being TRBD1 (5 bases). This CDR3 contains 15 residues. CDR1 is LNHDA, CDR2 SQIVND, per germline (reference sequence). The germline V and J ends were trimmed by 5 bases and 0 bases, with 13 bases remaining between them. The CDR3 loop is CASSGRGTVNTEAFF. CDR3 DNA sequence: TGTGCCAGTAGTGGACGCGGGACGGTGAACACTGAAGCTTTCTTT.

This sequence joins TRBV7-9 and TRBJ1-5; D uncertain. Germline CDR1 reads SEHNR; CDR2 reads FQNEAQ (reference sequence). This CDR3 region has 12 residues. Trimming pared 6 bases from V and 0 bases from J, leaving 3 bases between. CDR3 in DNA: TGTGCCAGCAGACTTAGCAATCAGCCCCAGCATTTT. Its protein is CASRLSNQPQHF. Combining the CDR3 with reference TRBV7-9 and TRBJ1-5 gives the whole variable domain DTGVSQNPRHKITKRGQNVTFRCDPISEHNRLYWYRQTLGQGPEFLTYFQNEAQLEKSRLLSDRFSAERPKGSFSTLEIQRTEQGDSAMYLCASRLSNQPQHFGDGTRLSIL.

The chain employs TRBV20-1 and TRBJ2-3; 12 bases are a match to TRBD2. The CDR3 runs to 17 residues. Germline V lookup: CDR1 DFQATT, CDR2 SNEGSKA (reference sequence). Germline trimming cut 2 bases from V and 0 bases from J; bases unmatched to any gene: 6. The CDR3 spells CSARSSGGAGSTDTQYF. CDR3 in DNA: TGCAGTGCTAGATCTAGCGGGGGGGCGGGGAGCACAGATACGCAGTATTTT.

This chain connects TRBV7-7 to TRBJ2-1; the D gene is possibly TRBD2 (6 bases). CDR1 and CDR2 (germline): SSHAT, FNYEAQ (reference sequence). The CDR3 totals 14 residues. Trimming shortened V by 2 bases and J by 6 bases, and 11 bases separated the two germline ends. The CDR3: CASSLLGGRNEQFF. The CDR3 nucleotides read TGTGCCAGCAGCTTACTCGGGGGTCGCAATGAGCAGTTCTTC.

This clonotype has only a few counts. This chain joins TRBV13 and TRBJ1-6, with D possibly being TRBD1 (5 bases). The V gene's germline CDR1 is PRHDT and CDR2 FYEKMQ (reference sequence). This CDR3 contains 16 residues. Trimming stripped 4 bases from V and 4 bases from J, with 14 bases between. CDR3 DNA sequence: TGTGCCAGCAGCTCAAGCCAGGGAGTTTATAATTCACCCCTCCACTTT. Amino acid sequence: CASSSSQGVYNSPLHF.

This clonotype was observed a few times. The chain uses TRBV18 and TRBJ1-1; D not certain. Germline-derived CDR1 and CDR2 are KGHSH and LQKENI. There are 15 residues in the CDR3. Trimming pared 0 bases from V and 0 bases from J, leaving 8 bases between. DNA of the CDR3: TGTGCCAGCTCACCACCGATGGTTTTGAACACTGAAGCTTTCTTT. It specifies CASSPPMVLNTEAFF.

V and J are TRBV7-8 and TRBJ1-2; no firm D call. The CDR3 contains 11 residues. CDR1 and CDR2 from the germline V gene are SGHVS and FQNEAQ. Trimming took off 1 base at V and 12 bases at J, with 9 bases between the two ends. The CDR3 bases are TGTGCCAGCAGCTTAGGTCTGGGCAACACCTTC. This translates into CASSLGLGNTF.

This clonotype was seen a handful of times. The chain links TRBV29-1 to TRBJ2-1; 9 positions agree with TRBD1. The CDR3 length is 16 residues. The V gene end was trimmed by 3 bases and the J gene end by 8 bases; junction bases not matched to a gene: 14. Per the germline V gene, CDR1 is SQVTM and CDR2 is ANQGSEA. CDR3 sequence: CSVEFPVTGGPDEQFF. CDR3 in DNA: TGCAGCGTTGAGTTTCCGGTGACAGGGGGTCCAGATGAGCAGTTCTTC.

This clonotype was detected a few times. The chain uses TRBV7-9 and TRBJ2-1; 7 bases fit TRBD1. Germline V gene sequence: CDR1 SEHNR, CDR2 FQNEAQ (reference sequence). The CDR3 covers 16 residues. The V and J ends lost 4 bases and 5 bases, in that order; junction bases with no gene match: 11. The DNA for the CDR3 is TGTGCCAGCAGCTGGGTCCGGGACAGACTACACAATGAGCAGTTCTTC. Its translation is CASSWVRDRLHNEQFF.